Presented here are 9 T cell receptor beta chains from one specimen sequenced in a study of blood T cells in healthy people across ages. Primed by a sample-barcoded 5' primer and a J-beta primer mix, a second PCR proceeded for about 6 to 11 cycles. TCRdb re-called the 5' RACE reads through MiXCR, storing one row per CDR3 protein. The sample lists fewer than 1,000,000 distinct CDR3 sequences, around 50% occurring once. The sample comprised blood. All receptors derive from a man older than 75 in good health.

The CDR3 sequence is CASSQAPLGTSVTSDTQYF. The CDR3 region has the DNA TGTGCCAGCAGCCAAGCTCCCCTCGGGACTAGCGTGACGTCAGATACGCAGTATTTT. The chain joins TRBV4-2 to TRBJ2-3; 10 bases align to TRBD2. V lost 1 base, J lost 4 bases, and 14 bases stayed unmatched. The V gene's germline CDR1 is LGHNA and CDR2 YNFKEQ. The CDR3 has 19 amino acids.

J is TRBJ2-7 and V is TRBV3-1; D gene uncertain. The CDR3 runs 14 residues. The V and J ends lost 1 base and 7 bases respectively, with 14 bases between them. Germline CDR1 is LGHDT and CDR2 is YNNKEL (reference sequence). This chain's CDR3 is CASSQAALSNEQYF. Written as DNA, the CDR3 is TGTGCCAGCAGCCAAGCGGCCCTTTCCAATGAGCAGTACTTC.

This clonotype was picked up many times. The V and J genes are TRBV11-2 and TRBJ2-6, with no clear D. This CDR3 has 13 residues. Per germline, CDR1 SGHAT and CDR2 FQNNGV. V shed 3 bases and J shed 2 bases, with 2 bases lying between them. The chain's CDR3 is CASSFPGANVLTF. The CDR3 DNA reads as TGTGCCAGCAGCTTCCCTGGGGCCAACGTCCTGACTTTC.

The chain couples TRBV11-3 to TRBJ1-2, with D maybe TRBD1 (5 bases). The ends were cut back, 3 bases at V and 2 bases at J, with 13 bases in the middle. The CDR3 has 15 amino acids. CDR1 is SGHNT and CDR2 is YENEEA in the germline V gene. In DNA form, the CDR3 reads TGTGCCAGCAGCTTTAAGGGGCAGGGCAACTATGGCTACACCTTC. Amino acids: CASSFKGQGNYGYTF. Filled out from reference TRBV11-3 and TRBJ1-2, the complete variable domain reads EAGVVQSPRYKIIEKKQPVAFWCNPISGHNTLYWYLQNLGQGPELLIRYENEEAVDDSQLPKDRFSAERLKGVDSTLKIQPAELGDSAVYLCASSFKGQGNYGYTFGSGTRLTVV.

The chain recombines TRBV4-2 with TRBJ2-1, with TRBD1 matching 7 bases. The J segment lost 0 bases and the V segment lost 0 bases, leaving 5 bases of the junction unmatched. Germline CDR1 and CDR2: LGHNA and YNFKEQ. This CDR3 is 17 amino acids long. The CDR3 DNA sequence: TGTGCCAGCAGCCAAGAGCTGGGACAGAGCTCCTACAATGAGCAGTTCTTC. It encodes CASSQELGQSSYNEQFF.

This clonotype was recorded a few times. This chain uses TRBV5-1 with TRBJ2-1; D is unresolved. The CDR3 sequence is 15 residues long. Trimming shortened V by 2 bases and J by 8 bases, and 17 bases separated the two germline ends. Germline CDR1 SGHRS, CDR2 YFSETQ. The CDR3 nucleotides are TGCGCCAGCAGCTTCCGAGGCCAGGCGCATGATGAGCAGTTCTTC. It yields the protein CASSFRGQAHDEQFF. Combining the CDR3 with reference TRBV5-1 and TRBJ2-1 gives the whole variable domain KAGVTQTPRYLIKTRGQQVTLSCSPISGHRSVSWYQQTPGQGLQFLFEYFSETQRNKGNFPGRFSGRQFSNSRSEMNVSTLELGDSALYLCASSFRGQAHDEQFFGPGTRLTVL.

V usage is TRBV6-6 and J usage is TRBJ2-7; D gene uncertain. This CDR3 is built from 13 residues. V dropped 5 bases and J dropped 6 bases, with 14 bases sitting between them. The germline V gene encodes CDR1 MNHNY and CDR2 SVGAGI (reference sequence). CDR3 in amino acids: CASSPYLSSEQYF. CDR3 bases: TGTGCCAGCAGTCCCTATTTAAGCTCCGAGCAGTACTTC.

The chain links TRBV14 to TRBJ1-1, with D possibly being TRBD1 (6 bases). The CDR3 consists of 14 residues. Germline CDR1 is SGHDN and CDR2 is FVKESK. V was shortened by 4 bases and J by 3 bases, with 12 bases between the two germline ends. The DNA of the CDR3 is TGTGCCAGCAGCCCGGGGGGCGTGTACACTGAAGCTTTCTTT. This codes for CASSPGGVYTEAFF.

This clonotype was recorded only once. The V call is TRBV12-3 or TRBV12-4, the J call TRBJ2-5; the match to TRBD2 covers 7 bases. CDR3 length: 14 amino acids. V trimming: 7 bases; J trimming: 11 bases; junction bases outside the gene matches: 16. The CDR3 reads CASNSGTTNNEQYF. The CDR3 region has the DNA TGTGCCAGCAATTCCGGGACTACCAACAATGAGCAGTACTTC.